The T cell receptor (beta chain) under discussion was sequenced for a study of T cell responses to AZD1222 COVID-19 vaccine. Notes on the study in general: Close to half of all spike-specific TCRs reportedly target regions of the variants that are unmutated.

Note on this clone: The antigen is not known.

The germline V and J ends were trimmed by 6 bases and 3 bases, with 12 bases remaining between them. Germline V lookup: CDR1 MNHEY, CDR2 SVGAGI. This CDR3 comprises 13 residues. Clones were sequenced by immunoSEQ multiplex PCR, and TCRdb holds only the in-frame ones, with some missing. The table records roughly 180,000 clones, about 90% of them present only once. The material was peripheral blood, obtained on day 0 of AZD1222 vaccination. The source of this sequence is an adult in good health. V gene TRBV6-5 combines with J gene TRBJ2-7; D is possibly TRBD2 (6 bases). This chain's CDR3 is CASSRSGYYEQYF. The CDR3 nucleotides read TGTGCCAGCAGCCGTAGCGGTTACTACGAGCAGTACTTC.